Sequencing of this TCR beta chain was carried out in a study of T cell repertoires in cytomegalovirus infection. Across the whole study: Recently identified HLA-C-restricted CMV epitopes and well-studied HLA-B-restricted CMV epitopes were used by the study. Signatures in public TCR beta sequences pointed to both CMV infection and matching HLA type.

Comments on this clonotype: Its antigen is not known.

Notes on the study in general: CMV carriers with the relevant HLA were identified by cumulative public TCR beta family frequency. Predominance within the ex vivo response was attributable to HLA-C-restricted CMV-specific TCR beta clonotypes.

Via MiXCR, TCRdb re-called the reads, giving one row per CDR3 protein. The sample shows under 850,000 distinct CDR3 sequences, 33% of them seen only once. Germline V gene data show CDR1 as LNHDA and CDR2 as SQIVND (reference sequence). The CDR3 has 15 residues. V was pared by 5 bases and J by 1 base, with 14 bases between. The clonotype originates from a human donor in good health (CMV status not recorded). Some clones in this sample may be carry-over from other donors' samples. V and J are TRBV19 and TRBJ1-1; no clear D. The source material was cultured PBMCs, sampled from culture after CMV antigen stimulation. The CDR3 coding sequence is TGTGCCAGTAGTCAGCCTCGGGCACCGAACACTGAAGCTTTCTTT. It specifies CASSQPRAPNTEAFF.